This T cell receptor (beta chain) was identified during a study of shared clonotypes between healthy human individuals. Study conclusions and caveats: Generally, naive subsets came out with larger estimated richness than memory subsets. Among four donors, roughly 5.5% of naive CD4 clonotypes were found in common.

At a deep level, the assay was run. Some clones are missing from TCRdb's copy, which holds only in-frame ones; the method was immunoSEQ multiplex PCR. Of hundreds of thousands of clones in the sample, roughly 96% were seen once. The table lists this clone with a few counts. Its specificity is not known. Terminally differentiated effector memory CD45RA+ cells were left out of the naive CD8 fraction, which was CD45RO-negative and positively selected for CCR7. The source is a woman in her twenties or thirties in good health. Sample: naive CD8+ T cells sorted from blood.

The CDR3 DNA sequence: TGCAGTGCCTCGGAGGGCACTGAAGCTTTCTTT. Residues: CSASEGTEAFF. V and J are TRBV20-1 and TRBJ1-1; D remains unclear. With 6 bases removed from V and 4 bases from J, the gap between germline ends came to 9 bases. Germline V gene lookup returns CDR1 DFQATT and CDR2 SNEGSKA (reference sequence). The CDR3 contains 11 residues.